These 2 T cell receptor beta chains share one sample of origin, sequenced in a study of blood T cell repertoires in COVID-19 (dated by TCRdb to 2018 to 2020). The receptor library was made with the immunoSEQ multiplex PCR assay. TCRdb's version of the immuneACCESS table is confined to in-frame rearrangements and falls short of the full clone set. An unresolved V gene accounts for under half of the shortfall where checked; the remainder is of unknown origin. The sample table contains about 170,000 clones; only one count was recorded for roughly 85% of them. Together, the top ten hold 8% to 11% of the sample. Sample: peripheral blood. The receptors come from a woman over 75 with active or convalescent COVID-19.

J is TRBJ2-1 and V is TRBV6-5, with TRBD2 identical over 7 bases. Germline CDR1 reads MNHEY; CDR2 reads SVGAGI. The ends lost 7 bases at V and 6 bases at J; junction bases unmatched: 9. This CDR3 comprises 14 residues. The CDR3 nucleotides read TGTGCCAGCACCCCCGGACTAGATGGCAATGAGCAGTTCTTC. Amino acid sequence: CASTPGLDGNEQFF.

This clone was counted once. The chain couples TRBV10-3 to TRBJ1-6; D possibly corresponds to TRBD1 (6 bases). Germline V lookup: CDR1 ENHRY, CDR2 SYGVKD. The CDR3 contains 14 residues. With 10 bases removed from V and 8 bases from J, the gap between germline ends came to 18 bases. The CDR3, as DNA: TGTGCCACCGTCCGGGACAATGGGGATTCACCCCTCCACTTT. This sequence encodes CATVRDNGDSPLHF.